These 27 T cell receptor beta chains were sequenced from one sample in a study of identical twins. TCRdb independently ran MiXCR on the 5' RACE reads; one entry per CDR3 protein. The profile shows about 470,000 distinct CDR3 sequences, 20% to 25% of them singletons. These same data were also listed under a study on T cells expressing NK-cell markers.

The sample consisted of CD4+ T cells sorted from blood. The origin of the receptors is a woman younger than 30 in good health.

The CDR3 loop is CSAVNAGETQYF. The CDR3 DNA sequence: TGCAGTGCTGTGAACGCGGGGGAGACCCAGTACTTC. The chain has TRBV20-1 and TRBJ2-5, with D possibly TRBD2 on 6 matching bases. V lost 5 bases and J lost 5, with 12 bases in between. CDR3 length: 12 residues. Germline V CDR1 and CDR2: DFQATT, SNEGSKA (reference sequence).

The chain joins TRBV5-1 to TRBJ2-7; 7 nucleotides align to TRBD1. Germline V CDR1 and CDR2: SGHRS, YFSETQ. The CDR3 is 14 residues long. V shed 4 bases and J 0 bases; nucleotides not matched to a gene: 4. The DNA of the CDR3 is TGCGCCAGCAGCCGTAGACAGGGCTCCTACGAGCAGTACTTC. Residues: CASSRRQGSYEQYF.

V and J are TRBV20-1 and TRBJ2-1; possibly TRBD2 for D (5 bases). Germline assignment: CDR1 DFQATT and CDR2 SNEGSKA (reference sequence). This CDR3 has 16 amino acids. The V end was cut by 3 bases, the J end by 0 bases, with 15 bases between. The CDR3 loop is CSASSPLGLSYNEQFF. The CDR3 DNA follows: TGCAGTGCTAGTTCTCCCCTCGGACTCTCCTACAATGAGCAGTTCTTC.

V usage is TRBV5-1 and J usage is TRBJ2-1, with D maybe TRBD1 (5 bases). Trimming cost V 0 bases and J 4 bases, with 23 bases left between them. The CDR3 runs 19 residues. The germline V gene has CDR1 SGHRS and CDR2 YFSETQ. CDR3 in amino acids: CASSLVWGSVTSKYNEQFF. The CDR3 DNA follows: TGCGCCAGCAGCTTGGTATGGGGCTCCGTAACCTCGAAATACAATGAGCAGTTCTTC.

This chain connects TRBV7-9 to TRBJ1-2; D perhaps matches TRBD1 (6 bases). CDR1 and CDR2 (germline): SEHNR, FQNEAQ (reference sequence). The CDR3 is 15 residues long. V lost 0 bases and J 7 bases, leaving 15 bases between the germline ends. The CDR3 spells CASSLANGGGSGYTF. The CDR3 DNA reads as TGTGCCAGCAGCTTAGCCAACGGGGGGGGCTCTGGCTACACCTTC.

The rearrangement uses TRBV28 and TRBJ2-3, with TRBD2 matching over 12 bases. The CDR3 runs to 16 residues. V lost 6 bases, J lost 5 bases, and 9 bases stayed unmatched. The germline V gene encodes CDR1 MDHEN and CDR2 SYDVKM. CDR3 amino acids: CASSRLAGGRKDTQYF. The DNA for the CDR3 is TGTGCCAGCAGCCGCCTAGCGGGAGGGCGTAAAGATACGCAGTATTTT.

The genes are TRBV5-1 and TRBJ2-5; D may be TRBD1 or TRBD2 (6 bases each). V was clipped by 0 bases and J by 12 bases, with 12 bases between them. Germline V gene data show CDR1 as SGHRS and CDR2 as YFSETQ. The CDR3 spans 12 residues. CDR3 in DNA: TGCGCCAGCAGCTTGGAAACAGGGAGGAAGTACTTC. Its protein is CASSLETGRKYF.

This clonotype was counted ten times or more. The gene calls are TRBV5-1 and TRBJ2-3, with 7 bases fitting TRBD1. From germline, CDR1 is SGHRS and CDR2 YFSETQ. There are 13 residues in the CDR3. The V gene end was trimmed by 7 bases and the J gene end by 5 bases; junction bases not matched to a gene: 7. CDR3 in amino acids: CASFTGDGDTQYF. In DNA, the CDR3 is TGCGCCAGCTTCACAGGGGATGGAGATACGCAGTATTTT. The variable domain in full, completed from reference TRBV5-1 and TRBJ2-3, reads KAGVTQTPRYLIKTRGQQVTLSCSPISGHRSVSWYQQTPGQGLQFLFEYFSETQRNKGNFPGRFSGRQFSNSRSEMNVSTLELGDSALYLCASFTGDGDTQYFGPGTRLTVL.

In its sample, this clonotype was seen a few times. The chain is built from TRBV7-2 and TRBJ2-5, with 7 bases aligning to TRBD1. In germline, CDR1 is SGHTA, CDR2 FQGNSA. This CDR3 has 15 residues. V dropped 1 base and J dropped 4; count of bases not matched to a gene: 6. CDR3: CASSLGQGLRETQYF. CDR3 DNA: TGTGCCAGCAGCTTAGGACAGGGCCTTAGAGAGACCCAGTACTTC.

A remark on this clonotype: One end of the junction varies from germline; a read error may be responsible. The gene calls are TRBV12-3 or TRBV12-4 and TRBJ2-6, with 9 bases fitting TRBD1. CDR3 length: 19 amino acids. CDR3 sequence (DNA): TGTACCAGCTGTTTAGCGCTGGGACAGGGCCTCTCTGGGGCCAACGTCCTGACTTTC. Residues: CTSCLALGQGLSGANVLTF.

The chain recombines TRBV14 with TRBJ2-3, with 7 nucleotides matching TRBD1. The CDR3 is 16 residues long. V was pared by 1 base and J by 4 bases, with 8 bases of the junction left unmatched. Germline V gives CDR1 SGHDN, CDR2 FVKESK. Here the CDR3 reads CASSQGGRGSADTQYF. For the CDR3, the DNA is TGTGCCAGCAGCCAAGGCGGCAGGGGGAGTGCAGATACGCAGTATTTT. Looking up the rest from reference TRBV14 and TRBJ2-3 gives the full variable domain: EAGVTQFPSHSVIEKGQTVTLRCDPISGHDNLYWYRRVMGKEIKFLLHFVKESKQDESGMPNNRFLAERTGGTYSTLKVQPAELEDSGVYFCASSQGGRGSADTQYFGPGTRLTVL.

The chain carries TRBV4-2 and TRBJ1-6; D uncertain. The CDR3 has 15 amino acids. Germline V lookup: CDR1 LGHNA, CDR2 YNFKEQ. Trimming took 1 base from V and 7 from J, leaving 11 bases between them. The CDR3 DNA reads as TGTGCCAGCAGCCAAGTAAACACTGGGAATTCACCCCTCCACTTT. Translating gives CASSQVNTGNSPLHF.

As for this clonotype: Germline is not matched at one junction end, which may reflect a read error. J is TRBJ1-1 and V is TRBV6-1; no clear D gene. Germline CDR1 is MNHNS and CDR2 is SASEGT. This CDR3 contains 13 residues. CDR3 DNA: TGTTCCAGCACGGCCGGCATGAACACTGAAGCTTTCTTT. This translates into CSSTAGMNTEAFF.

This clonotype was seen a handful of times. The chain employs TRBV6-5 and TRBJ2-3, with 7 bases aligning to TRBD2. With V trimmed by 0 bases and J by 4 bases, 16 bases remained unmatched. The germline V gene has CDR1 MNHEY and CDR2 SVGAGI. The CDR3 has 19 amino acids. The CDR3 DNA is TGTGCCAGCAGTTACTCAATGGGTGGGAGGGGCGTAGGCGCAGATACGCAGTATTTT. This sequence encodes CASSYSMGGRGVGADTQYF.

This chain connects TRBV3-1 to TRBJ2-1; D is unclear. With 4 bases removed from V and 4 bases from J, the gap between germline ends came to 11 bases. This CDR3 spans 14 amino acids. Germline lookup yields CDR1 LGHDT and CDR2 YNNKEL (reference sequence). The CDR3 nucleotides read TGTGCCAGCAGCCGAGAGAGGCAGTACAATGAGCAGTTCTTC. Encoded protein: CASSRERQYNEQFF.

V gene TRBV12-3 or TRBV12-4 combines with J gene TRBJ2-4, with D possibly TRBD2 on 6 matching bases. The CDR3 contains 15 residues. Trimming pared 8 bases from V and 1 base from J, leaving 15 bases between. In nucleotides, the CDR3 is TGTGCCAGCTCCTTCGGGGGATCGGCCAAAAACATTCAGTACTTC. Translation gives CASSFGGSAKNIQYF.

This clonotype has only a few counts. This rearrangement joins TRBV5-5 to TRBJ2-3, with TRBD2 matching 7 bases. CDR1 and CDR2 from the germline V gene are SGHKS and YYEKEE (reference sequence). Trimming removed 1 base from V and 7 bases from J; junction bases left unmatched: 6. The CDR3 is 14 residues long. The CDR3 reads CASSLLGLGNTQYF. As DNA, the CDR3 is TGTGCCAGCAGCTTGTTAGGACTAGGGAATACGCAGTATTTT.

The chain links TRBV20-1 to TRBJ2-7; 14 nucleotides align to TRBD2. The CDR3 loop spans 14 amino acids. Looked up from germline, CDR1 is DFQATT and CDR2 is SNEGSKA (reference sequence). The V gene end was trimmed by 4 bases and the J gene end by 7 bases; junction bases not matched to a gene: 6. DNA of the CDR3: TGCAGTGCTATGGCGGGACTAGCGGGAGATGAGCAGTACTTC. Protein sequence: CSAMAGLAGDEQYF.

This sequence joins TRBV12-3 or TRBV12-4 and TRBJ1-5; D gene ambiguous. With 8 bases removed from V and 11 bases from J, the gap between germline ends came to 10 bases. The CDR3 is 10 residues long. This chain's CDR3 is CASPGSSQHF. As DNA, the CDR3 is TGTGCCAGCCCCGGGTCGTCCCAGCATTTT.

This clonotype came up a few times. The chain combines TRBV25-1 with TRBJ2-1; D assignment may be TRBD1 or TRBD2 (5 bases each). The CDR3 is 16 residues long. V was pared by 2 bases and J by 2 bases, with 13 bases between. Germline V gene data show CDR1 as MGHDK and CDR2 as SYGVNS. DNA for the CDR3: TGTGCCAGCAGTGAAGGATACTGGGGGACCTACAATGAGCAGTTCTTC. Protein product: CASSEGYWGTYNEQFF.

The chain has TRBV10-1 and TRBJ2-4; D might be TRBD1 (6 bases). The CDR3 consists of 15 residues. Germline V CDR1 and CDR2: WNHNN, SYGVQD (reference sequence). Deletions cut 2 bases from V and 9 bases from J, with 17 bases between. The chain's CDR3 is CASSEAQSGAGIQYF. The CDR3 bases are TGCGCCAGCAGTGAGGCCCAATCAGGGGCTGGCATTCAGTACTTC.

This clonotype was seen a handful of times. The chain's CDR3 is CASSTQQGGEAFF. The DNA of the CDR3 is TGTGCCAGCAGCACACAACAAGGGGGTGAAGCTTTCTTT. The chain uses TRBV21-1 and TRBJ1-1; the table's D call of TRBD1 was not tested on the DNA. TRBV21-1 is classified as a pseudogene. The CDR3 totals 13 residues.

There are many counts of this clonotype. The rearrangement links TRBV6-2 or TRBV6-3 to TRBJ1-5, with 7 bases lining up with TRBD1. V lost 5 bases and J lost 4; bases outside the gene matches: 17. CDR1 and CDR2 from the germline V gene are MNHEY and SVGEGT. The CDR3 loop spans 18 amino acids. CDR3 in DNA: TGTGCCAGCAGTCCGGAACCACGACTACAGGGGTTTAATCAGCCCCAGCATTTT. Translating gives CASSPEPRLQGFNQPQHF.

The chain employs TRBV5-5 and TRBJ2-7; TRBD1 aligns across 10 bases. Per germline, CDR1 SGHKS and CDR2 YYEKEE (reference sequence). J was trimmed by 7 bases and V by 0 bases; bases with no gene match: 4. The CDR3 sequence is 14 residues long. CDR3 in DNA: TGTGCCAGCAGCTTGGGGGGACAGGGGATTGAGCAGTACTTC. Its protein product is CASSLGGQGIEQYF.

This clonotype was found a few times. The rearrangement uses TRBV6-5 and TRBJ2-7; 9 bases agree with TRBD2. The V and J ends lost 0 bases and 0 bases, in that order; junction bases with no gene match: 3. There are 16 residues in the CDR3. The germline CDR1 and CDR2 sequences are MNHEY and SVGAGI. CDR3 sequence: CASSYSISGSSYEQYF. Here the CDR3 DNA reads TGTGCCAGCAGTTACTCGATTAGCGGGAGCTCCTACGAGCAGTACTTC.

The V gene is TRBV2, the J gene TRBJ1-1; no reliable D call. Germline CDR1 is SNHLY and CDR2 is FYNNEI. Between the trimmed V and J ends, which lost 6 bases and 1 base, there was a span of 15 bases. This CDR3 is 15 amino acids long. The chain's CDR3 is CASSFAAAANTEAFF. In nucleotides, the CDR3 is TGTGCCAGCAGCTTTGCCGCGGCAGCGAACACTGAAGCTTTCTTT.

The chain links TRBV20-1 to TRBJ2-3; 10 bases align to TRBD2. V lost 3 bases to trimming and J lost 1 base; unmatched junction nucleotides: 10. Germline-derived CDR1 and CDR2 are DFQATT and SNEGSKA (reference sequence). The CDR3 length is 17 residues. CDR3 loop: CSASWAGLAGGTDTQYF. The CDR3 DNA reads as TGCAGTGCTAGCTGGGCGGGGCTAGCGGGAGGCACAGATACGCAGTATTTT.